This T cell receptor (beta chain) was sequenced in a study of T cells in Graves' hyperthyroidism and ophthalmopathy (dated by TCRdb to the late 2010s). Notes on the research overall: A discovery cohort of around 100 patients, roughly 43 with Graves' ophthalmopathy and 55 to 60 with stable Graves' hyperthyroidism, was used to find distinguishing TCR V-J signatures. Whether ophthalmopathy could be predicted prospectively was tested in an independent validation cohort made up of roughly 19 hyperthyroidism patients plus 17 patients who later progressed to ophthalmopathy. The 75 to 100 discovery patients were randomly divided into training and test sets at a 7:3 ratio. In more than 5 Graves' hyperthyroidism patients, the study also compared T-cell repertoires from thyroid tissue with T-cell repertoires from blood. After blood sampling, hyperthyroidism patients were treated with methimazole at a starting dose of 30 mg daily, and ophthalmopathy patients were treated with high-dose intravenous methylprednisolone. The paper reports TCR Vbeta CDR3 sequencing of 130 to 150 peripheral blood samples: 40 or so ophthalmopathy, about 75 hyperthyroidism and approximately 17 progressor patients.

V is cut by 2 bases and J by 4 bases, and the space between the germline ends is 9 bases. CDR1 and CDR2 (LGHDT, YNNKEL) derive from the germline V gene (reference sequence). Its CDR3 holds 15 amino acids, cysteine through phenylalanine. The read is trimmed to its CDR3 DNA, 45 bases read in frame from base 1. What the research found in general, with its limitations: Blood samples also contained most of the expanded thyroid clonotypes (frequency above 0.001), which suggests that blood repertoires may reflect thyroid immune responses. In validation, the model predicted progression to ophthalmopathy a median of roughly 6.2 months before onset, with over 55% sensitivity and about 72% specificity. Sample size was not statistically predetermined, and blinding of investigators to group allocation was not performed. In cross-validation, a model built on a 13 V-J signature told ophthalmopathy apart from stable hyperthyroidism with 87.88% sensitivity and 81% to 82% specificity, and in testing the same model reached 80%/75%.

The TCR beta CDR3 regions were amplified from the RNA transcripts. The first round of RT-PCR for the TCR CDR3 was performed with the HTBI primer set and the Qiagen OneStep RT-PCR kit. The libraries were constructed in a second round of multiplex PCR and then size-selected and purified. Libraries were sequenced paired-end with 100 bp reads on an Illumina HiSeq2000. The study's own analysis went as follows. SOAPnuke was used to process the raw data, removing reads that contained adapters or uncalled bases, had a mean Phred below 15, or lacked an exact match to the constant primer or identifier. High-quality paired reads were merged with COPE v1.2.5, and unique nucleotide sequences were defined as clonotypes. Clonotypes were aligned to IMGT TRBV, TRBD and TRBJ reference segments using MiTCR v1.1. Analysis was restricted to V-J combinations with a frequency above 0.0001, which covered roughly 99% of repertoires. A TCS score was defined as the ratio of F50 (clonal expansion) to E x V (chaos), with BLOSUM62-based TCRdist applied between CDR3 peptides within each V-J. Welch's t-statistics and random forest reduced 500 to 550 V-J features to 10 to 15, which were used in a naive Bayes classifier (R e1071). The Morisita-Horn index was used to measure how similar the thyroid and blood repertoires were. The raw public data were reprocessed by TCRdb itself: fastp quality trimming at Q25, MiXCR clonotype calling, in-frame beta chains only. Rows with a matching CDR3 protein are joined into one entry that keeps the most common DNA and genes. The V and J calls were determined by TCRdb, not by the authors. This sample comprises 550,000 to 700,000 distinct CDR3 sequences, 40% to 55% of them detected only once. Around 20% of the sample is in the top ten clones.

This clonotype occurred many times. Its antigen remains undetermined. The record has no base qualities; no much larger clone is one base away. Exclusion was applied to patients with uncontrolled infections, other autoimmune diseases, pregnancy or lactation. Diagnoses were established on the basis of clinical symptoms, serum thyroxine and TRAb, thyroid ultrasound, and orbital computed tomography. Total RNA was extracted with Trizol reagent, and quality was checked on an Agilent 2100 Bioanalyzer. The rearrangement combines TRBV3-1 with TRBJ1-6, with a weak D call of TRBD1 (5 bases match). The sequencing input was peripheral blood or thyroid tissue (not recorded which). This TCR was sampled from an adult woman with Graves' disease, either hyperthyroidism or ophthalmopathy (not recorded which). The DNA sequence follows: TGTGCCAGCAGCCAACGAAGGGGTTATAATTCACCCCTCCACTTT. Its protein product is CASSQRRGYNSPLHF.